These 2 T cell receptor beta chains came from one sample sequenced in a study of Ad26.COV2.S vaccination and SARS-CoV-2 variants (TCRdb year 2021). The method behind the library was the immunoSEQ multiplex PCR assay. Here the immuneACCESS table is served through TCRdb, limited to in-frame sequences with V and J called. Missing clones are a known gap in these copies; in checked studies unresolved V genes cover under half, and the rest lacks a known reason. The sample has about 350,000 clones on record, approximately 85% of them singletons. The biggest ten clones account for 3.3% of the sample. This specimen's treatment or condition label, interpreted: 15 to 20 received Ad26.COV2.S at low or high dose, single or two shots; several received placebo; per-sample allocation not given. Repertoires of vaccine and placebo recipients were sequenced from samples collected on day 63 after the first injection.

The sample consisted of peripheral blood, taken in a trial of Ad26.COV2.S vaccine versus placebo. The source of these receptors is a person aged 18-60 years who received the Ad26.COV2.S COVID-19 vaccine or a placebo.

The chain recombines TRBV2 with TRBJ2-7; 8 bases match TRBD1. Germline V gene lookup returns CDR1 SNHLY and CDR2 FYNNEI. This CDR3 is 13 amino acids long. With V trimmed by 6 bases and J by 2 bases, 3 bases remained unmatched. DNA for the CDR3: TGTGCCAGCAGGCAGGGGGCTACCTACGAGCAGTACTTC. Its translation is CASRQGATYEQYF.

The chain combines TRBV5-6 with TRBJ2-3, with a weak D call TRBD1 (6 bases). Germline CDR1 SGHDT, CDR2 YYEEEE. Trimming removed 4 bases at V and 4 bases at J, with 16 bases between. The length of the CDR3 is 15 residues. Here the CDR3 DNA reads TGTGCCAGCAGCCAAGAGACAGGTTCTCCAGATACGCAGTATTTT. Translating gives CASSQETGSPDTQYF.